This passage covers 14 T cell receptor beta chains from one sample sequenced in a study of blood T cell repertoires in COVID-19. Only in-frame clones appear in the TCRdb table, and some are missing; sequencing was by immunoSEQ multiplex PCR. The data contain about 180,000 clones, about 90% of them seen just once; the ten biggest clones take up more than 6.5%. Sequencing was performed on PBMCs or T cells enriched from blood (not recorded which). The receptors were gathered from a woman aged 45-59 years who had recovered from COVID-19.

About this clone itself: The junction departs from germline at one end; a sequencing error may be responsible. This rearrangement joins TRBV11-2 to TRBJ2-3; D unclear. The CDR3 extends over 13 amino acids. Per germline, CDR1 SGHAT and CDR2 FQNNGV. The CDR3 DNA reads as TGTGCCAGCAGCATAGACCCCCGGGATACGCAGTATTTT. Translated, it gives CASSIDPRDTQYF. The whole variable domain, remainder taken from reference TRBV11-2 and TRBJ2-3, is EAGVAQSPRYKIIEKRQSVAFWCNPISGHATLYWYQQILGQGPKLLIQFQNNGVVDDSQLPKDRFSAERLKGVDSTLKIQPAKLEDSAVYLCASSIDPRDTQYFGPGTRLTVL.

V usage is TRBV12-3 or TRBV12-4 and J usage is TRBJ2-7; 7 bases map to TRBD2. V lost 2 bases and J lost 3; bases outside the gene matches: 1. The CDR3 totals 13 residues. The CDR3 DNA is TGTGCCAGCAGTTTATGGGGGGGCTACGAGCAGTACTTC. Protein sequence: CASSLWGGYEQYF.

The V call is TRBV30, the J call TRBJ2-7; D may be TRBD1 (6 bases). The CDR3 length is 13 residues. Per germline, CDR1 GTSNPN and CDR2 SVGIG (reference sequence). V shed 7 bases and J shed 5 bases, with 18 bases lying between them. The CDR3 bases are TGTGCCTCCTCTGGACAAAGGGGGAACGAGCAGTACTTC. Its translation: CASSGQRGNEQYF.

This chain uses TRBV11-2 with TRBJ1-2; 7 nucleotides line up with TRBD1. J gave up 7 bases and V 2 bases, and 7 bases lay outside the gene matches. The germline V gene encodes CDR1 SGHAT and CDR2 FQNNGV. The CDR3 has 14 residues. CDR3 bases: TGTGCCAGCAGCTTAACAGGGGACCCTCGTGGCTACACCTTC. Protein: CASSLTGDPRGYTF.

The V call is TRBV5-6, the J call TRBJ1-2; D perhaps matches TRBD1 (5 bases). With 4 bases removed from V and 1 base from J, the gap between germline ends came to 17 bases. CDR3 length: 16 residues. Germline V gene sequence: CDR1 SGHDT, CDR2 YYEEEE. DNA for the CDR3: TGTGCCAGCAGCACCGACAGTCTACGACTTAACTATGGCTACACCTTC. Its protein is CASSTDSLRLNYGYTF.

This clone was observed a single time. The V gene is TRBV10-3, the J gene TRBJ1-3; no clear D gene. V shed 4 bases and J shed 8 bases, with 9 bases lying between them. CDR1 is ENHRY, CDR2 SYGVKD, per germline. The CDR3 loop spans 12 amino acids. The CDR3 reads CAISGGSHTIYF. CDR3 DNA sequence: TGTGCCATCAGTGGCGGCAGCCACACCATATATTTT.

This clone was counted many times. The rearrangement uses TRBV2 and TRBJ2-7; the D gene is possibly TRBD2 (5 bases). The CDR3 totals 15 residues. Trimming cost V 0 bases and J 4 bases, with 13 bases left between them. Germline-derived CDR1 and CDR2 are SNHLY and FYNNEI. The DNA of the CDR3 is TGTGCCAGCAGTGAAGCGCTAGGGAGTAAGTACGAGCAGTACTTC. Its translation is CASSEALGSKYEQYF.

The V and J genes are TRBV5-4 and TRBJ1-5, with TRBD1 as a possible D gene (5 bases). Germline V lookup: CDR1 SGHNT, CDR2 YYREEE (reference sequence). The V end lost 2 bases, the J end lost 3 bases, and 9 bases lay between the germline ends. This CDR3 is 14 amino acids long. CDR3 residues: CASSFGGSNQPQHF. CDR3 bases: TGTGCCAGCAGCTTCGGGGGGTCCAATCAGCCCCAGCATTTT.

The chain is built from TRBV12-5 and TRBJ1-3, with a weak D call TRBD1 (5 bases). The CDR3 is made up of 19 amino acids. Trimming took 0 bases from V and 2 from J, leaving 20 bases between them. The germline CDR1 and CDR2 sequences are LGHNT and FRNRAP. CDR3 amino acids: CASGLVENRWGRTGNTIYF. For the CDR3, the DNA is TGTGCTAGTGGTTTGGTAGAGAACAGGTGGGGTCGGACTGGAAACACCATATATTTT.

This chain joins TRBV5-5 and TRBJ2-2, with 7 bases matching TRBD1. Germline V gene data show CDR1 as SGHKS and CDR2 as YYEKEE (reference sequence). J gave up 5 bases and V 3 bases, and 7 bases lay outside the gene matches. This CDR3 has 15 amino acids. CDR3 protein: CASSSQGITTGELFF. CDR3 sequence (DNA): TGTGCCAGCAGCTCACAGGGGATAACAACCGGGGAGCTGTTTTTT.

The V gene is TRBV4-2, the J gene TRBJ2-5; 16 nucleotides align to TRBD2. The germline V gene encodes CDR1 LGHNA and CDR2 YNFKEQ. The CDR3 consists of 17 residues. V shed 2 bases, J shed 2 bases, and the junction held 2 bases outside the gene matches. CDR3 region: CASSQPGLAGGQETQYF. CDR3 nucleotides: TGTGCCAGCAGCCAACCGGGACTAGCGGGAGGGCAAGAGACCCAGTACTTC.

The chain recombines TRBV4-1 with TRBJ1-1; D gene unclear. Germline V gene sequence: CDR1 MGHRA, CDR2 YSYEKL. The CDR3 length is 17 residues. The V gene lost 1 base and the J gene lost 0 bases, with 15 bases spanning the gap. CDR3 amino acids: CASSQVDMGFLNTEAFF. The CDR3 coding sequence is TGCGCCAGCAGCCAAGTAGATATGGGCTTCCTGAACACTGAAGCTTTCTTT.

CDR3 bases: TGTGCCAGCAGCGTAGGAAACAATCGTTACACCATATATTTT. Protein product: CASSVGNNRYTIYF. This rearrangement joins TRBV9 to TRBJ1-3, with unresolved D. Trimming cost V 0 bases and J 8 bases, with 12 bases left between them. CDR3 length equals 14 residues. Germline V gene lookup returns CDR1 SGDLS and CDR2 YYNGEE.

This chain uses TRBV19 with TRBJ2-7; 9 nucleotides match TRBD2. This CDR3 is built from 15 residues. V lost 3 bases, J lost 1 base, and 4 bases stayed unmatched. In germline, CDR1 is LNHDA, CDR2 SQIVND (reference sequence). CDR3 DNA: TGTGCCAGTAGTATGGGTAGCGGGAGATCCTACGAGCAGTACTTC. It codes for CASSMGSGRSYEQYF.